Presented here are 7 T cell receptor beta chains from one specimen sequenced in a study of identical twins. MiXCR was run by TCRdb on the 5' RACE reads, yielding one entry per CDR3 protein. The repertoire consists of more than 650,000 distinct CDR3 sequences, with over 5% occurring once and the leading ten covering 1.5% to 2%. Sequencing input: naive T cells sorted from blood. These receptors originate from a man younger than 30 in good health.

This clonotype was counted ten times or more. The chain couples TRBV5-1 to TRBJ1-5; 8 bases map to TRBD1. This CDR3 is 15 amino acids long. Per the germline V gene, CDR1 is SGHRS and CDR2 is YFSETQ. With 0 bases clipped from V and 3 bases from J, the junction kept 2 bases outside the gene matches. The CDR3 loop is CASSLGTGNNQPQHF. CDR3 bases: TGCGCCAGCAGCTTGGGGACAGGGAACAATCAGCCCCAGCATTTT.

In its sample, this clonotype was seen many times. CDR3 loop: CSARDLTSGRIEQFF. In nucleotides, the CDR3 is TGCAGTGCTAGAGATCTGACTAGCGGGAGAATTGAGCAGTTCTTC. The chain is built from TRBV20-1 and TRBJ2-1; 12 positions agree with TRBD2. V lost 0 bases and J lost 9; bases outside the gene matches: 6. This CDR3 is 15 amino acids long. Germline V gene lookup returns CDR1 DFQATT and CDR2 SNEGSKA (reference sequence).

V gene TRBV4-1 combines with J gene TRBJ2-7; 11 positions agree with TRBD1. In germline, CDR1 is MGHRA, CDR2 YSYEKL. Unmatched junction bases numbered 7, after V lost 0 bases and J lost 6 bases. There are 16 residues in the CDR3. The CDR3 is CASSQDGGTGGSEQYV. The CDR3 DNA sequence: TGCGCCAGCAGCCAAGATGGAGGGACAGGGGGGTCCGAGCAGTACGTC.

V is TRBV6-1 and J is TRBJ2-1; D is ambiguous. CDR3 length equals 12 residues. The germline V and J ends were trimmed by 1 base and 9 bases, with 7 bases remaining between them. Germline loops: CDR1 MNHNS, CDR2 SASEGT. DNA of the CDR3: TGTGCCAGCAGTGAAGGGGTGATTGAGCAGTTCTTC. This codes for CASSEGVIEQFF.

This chain joins TRBV4-3 and TRBJ2-7; possibly TRBD1 or TRBD2 for D (5 bases each). The CDR3 runs to 16 residues. Germline V gene lookup returns CDR1 LGHNA and CDR2 YSLEER. V dropped 0 bases and J dropped 7 bases, with 19 bases sitting between them. This CDR3 reads CASSQDRDPRFREQYF. In DNA, the CDR3 is TGCGCCAGCAGCCAAGACCGGGACCCAAGGTTTCGGGAGCAGTACTTC.

The table lists this clonotype with many counts. The chain employs TRBV4-1 and TRBJ2-2, with TRBD1 matching over 10 bases. The V and J ends lost 3 bases and 5 bases, in that order; junction bases with no gene match: 6. CDR1 and CDR2 (germline): MGHRA, YSYEKL. The CDR3 extends over 16 amino acids. CDR3 region: CASSQGGTGVTGELFF. In nucleotides, the CDR3 is TGCGCCAGCAGCCAGGGGGGGACAGGGGTAACCGGGGAGCTGTTTTTT.

In this sample, this clonotype turned up a few times. CDR3 DNA: TGTGCCAGCAGCCAAGATTTCCGTCTTGAGCAGTTCTTC. It codes for CASSQDFRLEQFF. The chain joins TRBV3-1 to TRBJ2-1; no reliable D call. The CDR3 runs 13 residues. Germline CDR1 and CDR2: LGHDT and YNNKEL (reference sequence). V gave up 0 bases and J gave up 9 bases, with 9 bases separating them.